Included here is one T cell receptor (beta chain) sequence, with context. Its antigen is undetermined. Some clones are missing from TCRdb's copy, which holds only in-frame ones; the method was immunoSEQ multiplex PCR. The data show more than 65,000 clones, roughly 84% seen once. These data originate in a study of OX40 agonist ivuxolimab in advanced cancers. Study in general: A diagnosis of hepatocellular carcinoma, melanoma, renal cell or head and neck cancer was present in dose-escalation patients. Age averaged roughly 60 years (range about 20 to 80), and roughly 80% were male.

Notes on the study in general: The authors also found low normalized T-cell clonal expansion in some nonresponders. Within 6 weeks, CD4+ and CD8+ blood T cells expanded clonally at 0.1 to 3.0 mg/kg.

The CDR3 runs to 16 residues. This sample comprised CD4+ or CD8+ T cells sorted from blood, obtained in a trial of the OX40 agonist ivuxolimab. This TCR was sampled from an adult with an advanced solid tumor such as melanoma, head and neck, liver or kidney cancer. V and J are TRBV21-1 and TRBJ1-1. TRBV21-1 is flagged as a pseudogene. The CDR3 DNA reads TGTGCCAGCAGCTCGGGCGGGGTCGGAAAAGGAGGTGAAGCTTTCTTT. Its translation: CASSSGGVGKGGEAFF.